A selection of T cell receptor beta chains follows, all from one sample in a study of T cell repertoires in aging, cancer and after chemotherapy. One entry per CDR3 protein results from TCRdb running MiXCR on the multiplex PCR reads. Of over 10,000 distinct CDR3 sequences in the sample, roughly 26% are singletons; the top ten hold around 50%. Material for sequencing was blood. The receptors derive from a human donor in good health. CDR3s include the opening cysteine and the closing phenylalanine or tryptophan. A D gene is named only where the DNA matches it firmly. The listing skips clone size in some rows; elsewhere it reads once, few, many or a size class.

v_call	clone_size	d_call	j_call	cdr3_aa	cdr3_nt
TRBV7-9	-	-	TRBJ2-5	CASSGATVKETQYF	TGTGCCAGCAGTGGGGCGACGGTTAAAGAGACCCAGTACTTC
TRBV7-9	-	-	TRBJ2-3	CASSSHITDTQYF	TGTGCCAGCAGCTCCCACATCACAGATACGCAGTATTTT
TRBV7-2	few	TRBD1	TRBJ1-2	CASSVRQGENYGYTF	TGTGCCAGCAGCGTACGACAGGGGGAAAACTATGGCTACACCTTC
TRBV6-6	-	-	TRBJ2-1	CASSYSRVYNEQFF	TGTGCCAGCAGTTACAGCCGAGTCTACAATGAGCAGTTCTTC
TRBV6-5	-	-	TRBJ2-3	CASSYSSAKDTQYF	TGTGCCAGCAGTTACTCCAGCGCTAAAGATACGCAGTATTTT
TRBV11-2	-	-	TRBJ1-1	CASSLSGQMNTEAFF	TGTGCCAGCAGCTTATCCGGACAGATGAACACTGAAGCTTTCTTT
TRBV30	few	TRBD2	TRBJ2-1	CAGTSSYNEQFF	TGTGCCGGGACTAGCTCCTACAATGAGCAGTTCTTC
TRBV15	many	-	TRBJ1-2	CATSRALPGGYTF	TGTGCCACCAGCAGAGCCCTGCCGGGAGGCTACACCTTC
TRBV29-1	-	TRBD1	TRBJ1-2	CSVVGMTGGVYGYTF	TGCAGCGTTGTGGGTATGACAGGGGGCGTTTATGGCTACACCTTC
TRBV10-1	-	-	TRBJ1-2	CASSEDSRFPVYNYGYTF	TGCGCCAGCAGTGAGGACAGCCGTTTCCCTGTATATAACTATGGCTACACCTTC
TRBV7-2	many	-	TRBJ2-3	CASSLLWTDTQYF	TGTGCCAGCAGCTTGCTTTGGACAGATACGCAGTATTTT
TRBV7-7	-	-	TRBJ2-7	CASSAGHLSYNEQYF	TGTGCTAGCAGCGCGGGACATCTTTCCTACAATGAGCAGTACTTC
TRBV10-1	-	-	TRBJ2-1	CASSPRGNNEQFF	TGCGCCAGCAGTCCCCGGGGCAACAATGAGCAGTTCTTC
TRBV5-1	-	-	TRBJ2-1	CASSFFGGWNEQFF	TGCGCCAGCAGCTTTTTTGGGGGATGGAATGAGCAGTTCTTC
TRBV6-5	-	-	TRBJ2-2	CASSYSGGGRTGELFF	TGTGCCAGCAGTTACTCGGGGGGAGGCCGCACCGGGGAGCTGTTTTTT
TRBV25-1	few	TRBD2	TRBJ2-5	CASLGLAGGPETQYF	TGTGCCAGCCTCGGACTAGCGGGGGGGCCCGAGACCCAGTACTTC
TRBV24-1	-	-	TRBJ2-3	CATSDRLRADTQYF	TGTGCCACCAGTGATCGGCTGCGGGCAGATACGCAGTATTTT
TRBV19	-	-	TRBJ2-1	CARAAPTFF	TGTGCCCGCGCCGCCCCCACGTTCTTC
TRBV18	-	-	TRBJ1-5	CASSSEQAIQPQHF	TGTGCCAGCTCATCAGAGCAGGCCATTCAGCCCCAGCATTTT
TRBV10-3	few	TRBD1	TRBJ1-6	CAIKRDSKPQPDSPLHF	TGTGCCATCAAGAGGGACAGTAAACCCCAACCGGATTCACCCCTCCACTTT
TRBV15	many	TRBD2	TRBJ2-1	CATSRAGGREQFF	TGTGCCACCAGCAGAGCGGGGGGGCGTGAGCAGTTCTTC
TRBV7-3	few	-	TRBJ2-5	CASSLRGWGAQETQYF	TGTGCCAGCAGCTTAAGGGGTTGGGGGGCGCAAGAGACCCAGTACTTC
TRBV7-2	few	-	TRBJ2-5	CASSLARAQETQYF	TGTGCCAGCAGCTTGGCCAGGGCGCAAGAGACCCAGTACTTC
TRBV20-1	many	TRBD2	TRBJ2-1	CSARRLAVYNEQFF	TGCAGTGCTAGACGCCTAGCGGTCTACAATGAGCAGTTCTTC
TRBV6-5	-	TRBD2	TRBJ2-3	CASRSRERGGTDTQYF	TGTGCCAGCAGGTCCCGAGAGCGGGGGGGCACAGATACGCAGTATTTT
TRBV6-6	few	-	TRBJ2-3	CASSYTGVRADTQYF	TGTGCCAGCAGTTACACGGGGGTGAGGGCAGATACGCAGTATTTT
TRBV12-3/TRBV12-4	-	-	TRBJ1-5	CASSLGVPGQPQHF	TGTGCCAGCAGTCTAGGGGTCCCGGGGCAGCCCCAGCATTTT
TRBV7-9	-	TRBD1	TRBJ1-2	CASRTGLDSHTF	TGTGCCAGCAGGACAGGGTTGGATTCACACACCTTC
TRBV6-1	medium-sized	TRBD1	TRBJ2-7	CASSEMGRGPHEQYF	TGTGCCAGCAGTGAAATGGGCAGGGGGCCCCACGAGCAGTACTTC
TRBV20-1	-	-	TRBJ2-5	CSASPTLLETQYF	TGCAGTGCTAGCCCCACATTACTCGAGACCCAGTACTTC
TRBV4-3	few	-	TRBJ1-2	CASSQDITVSYGYTF	TGCGCCAGCAGCCAAGACATCACAGTGAGCTATGGCTACACCTTC
TRBV19	many	-	TRBJ1-6	CASSNRNSPLHF	TGTGCCAGTAGTAACCGAAATTCACCCCTCCACTTT
TRBV30	-	TRBD2	TRBJ2-3	CAWSVMLAGGTDTQYF	TGTGCCTGGAGTGTAATGCTAGCGGGGGGCACAGATACGCAGTATTTT
TRBV4-1	-	TRBD2	TRBJ2-1	CASSQEWGGLPYNEQFF	TGCGCCAGCAGCCAAGAATGGGGGGGACTACCCTACAATGAGCAGTTCTTC
TRBV6-5	-	-	TRBJ2-7	CASSSPLTGRGEQYF	TGTGCCAGCAGTTCACCGCTCACAGGGAGGGGCGAGCAGTACTTC
TRBV12-3/TRBV12-4	-	-	TRBJ1-2	CASSLPRGRVGHGYTF	TGTGCCAGCAGTCTTCCCCGAGGACGGGTAGGACATGGCTACACCTTC
TRBV20-1	many	-	TRBJ2-7	CSARAGSFHEQYF	TGCAGTGCTAGAGCGGGGAGCTTCCACGAGCAGTACTTC
TRBV5-6	-	TRBD2	TRBJ2-1	CASSPRLAGEVNEQFF	TGTGCCAGCAGCCCCCGACTAGCGGGGGAGGTCAATGAGCAGTTCTTC
TRBV30	medium-sized	-	TRBJ1-6	CAWGQPGSPLHF	TGTGCCTGGGGACAGCCCGGTTCACCCCTCCACTTT
TRBV20-1	few	TRBD1	TRBJ1-6	CSALPPTGENSPLHF	TGCAGTGCTCTTCCTCCGACAGGGGAGAATTCACCCCTCCACTTT
TRBV20-1	-	TRBD2	TRBJ2-1	CSARVLAGGPPYNEQFF	TGCAGTGCTAGAGTTCTAGCGGGGGGGCCACCCTACAATGAGCAGTTCTTC
TRBV18	-	TRBD1	TRBJ1-1	CASSGPGQGRAFF	TGTGCCAGCTCAGGACCGGGACAGGGTCGCGCTTTCTTT